This TCR beta chain comes out of a study of T cell responses to AZD1222 COVID-19 vaccine. Notes on the study in general: Targeting of unmutated variant regions was reportedly seen in nearly half of spike-specific TCRs. Increases in Spike-specific TCR breadth and depth were seen after two AZD1222 doses.

Germline loops: CDR1 SNHLY, CDR2 FYNNEI. The CDR3 spans 9 residues, counting both ends. The assay was immunoSEQ multiplex PCR, and TCRdb's table has in-frame clones only and misses some. The sample has approximately 76,000 clones; approximately 88% are singletons. Concerning this clone: The antigen is not known. The CDR3 does not close with the conserved phenylalanine or tryptophan, likely indicating a read error. It is unclear where the CDR3 begins or ends on the DNA, so no DNA is shown, and the CDR3 is as TCRdb lists it.

This sequence originates from an adult in good health. The material sequenced was peripheral blood, taken on day 0 of AZD1222 vaccination. The chain employs TRBV2 and TRBJ1-1. The CDR3 here is CASSEPKID.